This T cell receptor (beta chain) originates from a study of T-cell reconstitution after alpha-beta-depleted transplantation in children. Unique molecular identifiers were incorporated during preparation of the TCRbeta library. TCRdb processed the PCR reads anew with MiXCR; each CDR3 protein has one entry. Altogether about 200,000 distinct CDR3 sequences are present, about 8.4% being singletons, with the ten largest covering approximately 40%. This CDR3 contains 14 residues. Trimming removed 4 bases at V and 5 bases at J, with 12 bases between. Germline loops: CDR1 MGHRA, CDR2 YSYEKL. This clonotype has a handful of counts.

The V gene is TRBV4-1, the J gene TRBJ2-1, with D unresolved. This sample comprised PBMCs, mostly from graft donor cells, obtained 360 days after TCRalphabeta/CD19-depleted stem cell transplant. The receptor was isolated from a male patient aged 2-9 years who had a stem cell transplant for acute myeloid leukemia, so the T cells may come from the graft donor. In DNA form, the CDR3 reads TGCGCCAGCAGCCGTAGCCCCGGTGACAATGAGCAGTTCTTC. It specifies CASSRSPGDNEQFF.